Reported below is one TCR beta chain. The antigen is undetermined. The data originate from a study of immune evolution from preneoplasia to lung adenocarcinoma. The CDR3 loop spans 14 amino acids. V gave up 6 bases and J gave up 8 bases, with 22 bases separating them. Germline assignment: CDR1 SQVTM and CDR2 ANQGSEA. Clones were read by immunoSEQ multiplex PCR, and TCRdb kept only the in-frame ones, dropping some. The table lists 10,000 or so clones, roughly 77% of them singletons. Overall study results and limits: Normal lung had the highest top T cell clone frequencies.

This chain links TRBV29-1 with TRBJ1-1; a weak D match, TRBD1 (6 bases). The receptor comes from an older donor with lung adenocarcinoma. The sample comprised FFPE minimally invasive lung adenocarcinoma tissue. The CDR3 here is CSVASTRTGTEAFF. Here the CDR3 DNA reads TGCAGCGTCGCCTCAACGCGTACGGGGACAGAAGCTTTCTTT. Filled out from reference TRBV29-1 and TRBJ1-1, the complete variable domain reads SAVISQKPSRDICQRGTSLTIQCQVDSQVTMMFWYRQQPGQSLTLIATANQGSEATYESGFVIDKFPISRPNLTFSTLTVSNMSPEDSSIYLCSVASTRTGTEAFFGQGTRLTVV.